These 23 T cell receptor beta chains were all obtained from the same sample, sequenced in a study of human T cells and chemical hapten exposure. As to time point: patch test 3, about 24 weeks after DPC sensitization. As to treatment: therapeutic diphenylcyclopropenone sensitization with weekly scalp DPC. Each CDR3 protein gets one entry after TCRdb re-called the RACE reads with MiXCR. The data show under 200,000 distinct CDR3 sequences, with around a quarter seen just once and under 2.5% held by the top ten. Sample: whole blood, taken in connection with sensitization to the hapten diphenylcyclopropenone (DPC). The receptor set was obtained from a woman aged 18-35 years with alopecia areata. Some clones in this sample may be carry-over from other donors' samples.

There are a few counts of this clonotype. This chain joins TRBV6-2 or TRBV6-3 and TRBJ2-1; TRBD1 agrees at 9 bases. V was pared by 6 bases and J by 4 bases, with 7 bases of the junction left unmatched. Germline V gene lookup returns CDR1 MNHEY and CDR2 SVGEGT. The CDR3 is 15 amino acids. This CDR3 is CASSPTGGEYNEQFF. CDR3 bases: TGTGCCAGCAGCCCCACAGGGGGCGAGTACAATGAGCAGTTCTTC.

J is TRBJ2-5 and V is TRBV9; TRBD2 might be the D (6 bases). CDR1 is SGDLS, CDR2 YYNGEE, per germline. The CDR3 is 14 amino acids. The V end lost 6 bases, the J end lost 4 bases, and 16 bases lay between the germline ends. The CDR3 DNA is TGTGCCAGCACTCCGGGGGTGCGAGTAGAGACCCAGTACTTC. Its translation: CASTPGVRVETQYF.

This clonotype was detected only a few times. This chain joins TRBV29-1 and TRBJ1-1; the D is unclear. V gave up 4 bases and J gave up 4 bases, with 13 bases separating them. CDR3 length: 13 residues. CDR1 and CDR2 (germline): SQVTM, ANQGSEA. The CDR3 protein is CSVARLGGTEAFF. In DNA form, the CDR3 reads TGCAGCGTTGCGCGGTTAGGTGGCACTGAAGCTTTCTTT.

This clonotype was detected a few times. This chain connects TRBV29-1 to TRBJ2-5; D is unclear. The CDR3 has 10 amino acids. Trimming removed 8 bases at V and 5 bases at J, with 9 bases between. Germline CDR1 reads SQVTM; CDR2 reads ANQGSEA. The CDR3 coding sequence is TGCAGCCTGTTGATGGAGACCCAGTACTTC. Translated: CSLLMETQYF.

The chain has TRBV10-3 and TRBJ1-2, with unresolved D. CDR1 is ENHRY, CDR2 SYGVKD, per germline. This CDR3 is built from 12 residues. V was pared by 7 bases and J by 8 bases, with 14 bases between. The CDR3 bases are TGTGCCATCATGGGCGGGATTGACGGCTACACCTTC. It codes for CAIMGGIDGYTF.

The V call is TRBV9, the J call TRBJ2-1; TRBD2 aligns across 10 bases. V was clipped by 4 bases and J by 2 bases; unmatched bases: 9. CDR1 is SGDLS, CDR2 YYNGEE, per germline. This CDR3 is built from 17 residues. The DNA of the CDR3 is TGTGCCAGCAGCTTCCGAGCGGGGGGGTCCACCTACAATGAGCAGTTCTTC. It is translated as CASSFRAGGSTYNEQFF.

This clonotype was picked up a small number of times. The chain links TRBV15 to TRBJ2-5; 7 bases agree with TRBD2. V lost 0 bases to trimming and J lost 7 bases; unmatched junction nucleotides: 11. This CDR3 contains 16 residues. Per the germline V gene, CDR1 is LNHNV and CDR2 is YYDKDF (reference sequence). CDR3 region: CATSRDPGGLERTQYF. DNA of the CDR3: TGTGCCACCAGCAGAGATCCGGGGGGTCTGGAGAGGACCCAGTACTTC.

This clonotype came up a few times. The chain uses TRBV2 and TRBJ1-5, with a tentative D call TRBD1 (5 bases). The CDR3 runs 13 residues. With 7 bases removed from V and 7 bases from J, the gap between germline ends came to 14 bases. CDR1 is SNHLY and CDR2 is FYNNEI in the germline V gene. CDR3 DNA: TGTGCCAGCACGGGGACCCCCGTCCAGCCCCAGCATTTT. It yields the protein CASTGTPVQPQHF.

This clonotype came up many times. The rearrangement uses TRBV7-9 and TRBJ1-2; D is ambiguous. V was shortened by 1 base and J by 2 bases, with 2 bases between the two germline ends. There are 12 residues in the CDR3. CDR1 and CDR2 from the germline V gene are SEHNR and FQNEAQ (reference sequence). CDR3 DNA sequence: TGTGCCAGCAGCTTAGGCAACTATGGCTACACCTTC. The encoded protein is CASSLGNYGYTF.

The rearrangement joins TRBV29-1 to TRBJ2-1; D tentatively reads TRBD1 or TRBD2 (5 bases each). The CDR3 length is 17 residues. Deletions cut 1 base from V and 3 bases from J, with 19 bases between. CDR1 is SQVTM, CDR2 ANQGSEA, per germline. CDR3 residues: CSVEAGRADHYYNEQFF. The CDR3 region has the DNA TGCAGCGTTGAAGCGGGGCGAGCGGACCATTACTACAATGAGCAGTTCTTC.

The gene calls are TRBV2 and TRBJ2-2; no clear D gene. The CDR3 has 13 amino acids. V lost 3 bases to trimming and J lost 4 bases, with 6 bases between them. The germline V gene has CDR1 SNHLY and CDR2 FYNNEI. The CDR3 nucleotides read TGTGCCAGCAGTGACACAGTCACCGGGGAGCTGTTTTTT. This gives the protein CASSDTVTGELFF.

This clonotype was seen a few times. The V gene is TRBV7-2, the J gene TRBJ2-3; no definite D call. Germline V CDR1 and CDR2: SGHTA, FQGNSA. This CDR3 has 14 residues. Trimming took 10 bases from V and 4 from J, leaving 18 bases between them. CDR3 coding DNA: TGTGCCACCCTCCCGGCCCTGTTGTCAGATACGCAGTATTTT. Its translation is CATLPALLSDTQYF.

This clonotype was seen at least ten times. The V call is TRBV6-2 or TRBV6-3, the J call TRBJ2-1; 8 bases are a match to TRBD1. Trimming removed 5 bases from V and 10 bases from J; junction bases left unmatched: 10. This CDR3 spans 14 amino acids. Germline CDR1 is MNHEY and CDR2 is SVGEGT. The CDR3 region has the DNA TGTGCCAGCAGTACGAGGACAGGGTTCGAGGAGCAGTTCTTC. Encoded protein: CASSTRTGFEEQFF.

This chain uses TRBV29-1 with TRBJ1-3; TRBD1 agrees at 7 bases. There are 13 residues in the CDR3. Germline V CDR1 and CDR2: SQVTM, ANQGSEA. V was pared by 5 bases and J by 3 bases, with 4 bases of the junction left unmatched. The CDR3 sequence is CSVQTGSGNTIYF. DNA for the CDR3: TGCAGCGTTCAGACAGGGAGTGGAAACACCATATATTTT. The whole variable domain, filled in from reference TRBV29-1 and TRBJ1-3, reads SAVISQKPSRDICQRGTSLTIQCQVDSQVTMMFWYRQQPGQSLTLIATANQGSEATYESGFVIDKFPISRPNLTFSTLTVSNMSPEDSSIYLCSVQTGSGNTIYFGEGSWLTVV.

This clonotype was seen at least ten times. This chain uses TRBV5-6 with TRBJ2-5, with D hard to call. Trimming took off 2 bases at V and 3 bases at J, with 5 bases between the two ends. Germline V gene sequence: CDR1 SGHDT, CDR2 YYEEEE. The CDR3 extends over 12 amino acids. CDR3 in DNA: TGTGCCAGCAGCTTTGGGAAAGAGACCCAGTACTTC. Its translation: CASSFGKETQYF.

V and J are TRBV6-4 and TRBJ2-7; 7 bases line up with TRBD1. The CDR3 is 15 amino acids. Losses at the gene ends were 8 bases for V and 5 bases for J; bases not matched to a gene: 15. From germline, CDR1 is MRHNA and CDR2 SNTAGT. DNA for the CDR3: TGTGCCAGCCAGCAGTCCGACAGGGCCTTTGACGAGCAGTACTTC. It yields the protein CASQQSDRAFDEQYF.

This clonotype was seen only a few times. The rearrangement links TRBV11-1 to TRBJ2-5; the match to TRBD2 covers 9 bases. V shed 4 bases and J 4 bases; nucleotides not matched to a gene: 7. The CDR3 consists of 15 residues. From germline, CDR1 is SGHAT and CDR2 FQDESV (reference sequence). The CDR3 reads CASSSPSGDPETQYF. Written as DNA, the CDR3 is TGTGCCAGCAGCTCGCCTAGCGGGGATCCAGAGACCCAGTACTTC.

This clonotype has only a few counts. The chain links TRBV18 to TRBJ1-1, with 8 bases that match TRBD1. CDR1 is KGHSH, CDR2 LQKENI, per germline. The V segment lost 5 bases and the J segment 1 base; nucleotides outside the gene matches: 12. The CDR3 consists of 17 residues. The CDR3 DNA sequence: TGTGCCAGCTCAACCCGAGGACAGGGAACGTCGAACACTGAAGCTTTCTTT. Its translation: CASSTRGQGTSNTEAFF. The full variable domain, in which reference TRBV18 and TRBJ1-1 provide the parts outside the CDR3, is NAGVMQNPRHLVRRRGQEARLRCSPMKGHSHVYWYRQLPEEGLKFMVYLQKENIIDESGMPKERFSAEFPKEGPSILRIQQVVRGDSAAYFCASSTRGQGTSNTEAFFGQGTRLTVV.

The DNA of the CDR3 is TGTGCCAGCAGCTCATACAGGGGCGTAAGCAATCAGCCCCAGCATTTT. Its protein is CASSSYRGVSNQPQHF. The V call is TRBV7-2, the J call TRBJ1-5, with 7 positions matching TRBD1. V gave up 4 bases and J gave up 1 base; unmatched junction bases: 7. The CDR3 has 16 residues. Germline-derived CDR1 and CDR2 are SGHTA and FQGNSA.

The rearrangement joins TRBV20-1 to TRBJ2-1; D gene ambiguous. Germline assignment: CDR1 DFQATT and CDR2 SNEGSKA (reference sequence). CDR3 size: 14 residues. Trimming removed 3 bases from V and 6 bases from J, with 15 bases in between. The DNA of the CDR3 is TGCAGTGCTAGGATCCCGCCCCTAGTCAATGAGCAGTTCTTC. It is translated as CSARIPPLVNEQFF.

CDR3 nucleotide sequence: TGTGCCAGCCATATGGGGCAGGGGAACATCCATGCCACAGATACGCAGTATTTT. Amino acids: CASHMGQGNIHATDTQYF. The chain combines TRBV6-2 or TRBV6-3 with TRBJ2-3, with D perhaps TRBD1 (6 bases). The CDR3 extends over 18 amino acids. Germline CDR1 reads MNHEY; CDR2 reads SVGEGT. V dropped 8 bases and J dropped 2 bases, with 26 bases sitting between them.

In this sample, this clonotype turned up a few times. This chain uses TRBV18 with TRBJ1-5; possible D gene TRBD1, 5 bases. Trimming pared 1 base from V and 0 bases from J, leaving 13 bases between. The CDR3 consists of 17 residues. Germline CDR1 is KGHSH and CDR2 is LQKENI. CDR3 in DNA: TGTGCCAGCTCACCACGGGCAGGGTGGCCTAGCAATCAGCCCCAGCATTTT. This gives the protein CASSPRAGWPSNQPQHF.

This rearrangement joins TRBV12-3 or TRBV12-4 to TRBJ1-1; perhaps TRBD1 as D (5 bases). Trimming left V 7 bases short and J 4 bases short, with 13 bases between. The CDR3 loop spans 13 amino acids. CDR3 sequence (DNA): TGTGCCAGCACCCTTGTGGGGACCACTGAAGCTTTCTTT. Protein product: CASTLVGTTEAFF.